Sequencing of this T cell receptor (beta chain) was carried out in a study of graft-versus-host responses after intestinal transplantation. Turning to the study itself: Among the recipients, transplants were multivisceral, liver-intestinal, or isolated intestinal. All recipients were given anti-thymocyte globulin induction, and tacrolimus and steroids were then administered for three to four years.

On this clone: Its antigen remains unidentified.

Clones were read by immunoSEQ multiplex PCR, and TCRdb kept only the in-frame ones, dropping some. In the table there are 73,000 or so clones, 85% to 90% of which are singletons. The CDR3 is 14 amino acids. V lost 0 bases and J lost 7; bases outside the gene matches: 2. Germline-derived CDR1 and CDR2 are LGHNA and YNFKEQ. The V and J genes are TRBV4-2 and TRBJ2-4; 8 bases are a match to TRBD2. The TCR comes from a human donor who was the organ donor for an intestinal transplant. The sample in question was unstimulated CD8+ T cells sorted from spleen or lymph node cells, obtained before transplant. The CDR3 DNA sequence: TGTGCCAGCAGCCAAGAGAGCGGGGGTAACATTCAGTACTTC. Translation gives CASSQESGGNIQYF.